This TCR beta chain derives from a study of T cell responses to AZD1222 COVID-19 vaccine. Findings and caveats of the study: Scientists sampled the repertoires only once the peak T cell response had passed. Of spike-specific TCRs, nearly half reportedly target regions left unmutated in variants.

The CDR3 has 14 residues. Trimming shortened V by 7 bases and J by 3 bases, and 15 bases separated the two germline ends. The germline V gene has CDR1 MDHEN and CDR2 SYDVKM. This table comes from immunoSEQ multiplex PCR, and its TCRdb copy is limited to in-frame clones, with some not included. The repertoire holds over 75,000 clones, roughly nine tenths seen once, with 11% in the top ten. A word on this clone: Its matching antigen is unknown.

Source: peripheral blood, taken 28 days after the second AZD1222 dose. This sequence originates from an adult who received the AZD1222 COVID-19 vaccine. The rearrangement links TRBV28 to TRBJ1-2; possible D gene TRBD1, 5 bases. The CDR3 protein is CASKSPQGYYGYTF. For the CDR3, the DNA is TGTGCCAGCAAGTCCCCCCAGGGATACTATGGCTACACCTTC.